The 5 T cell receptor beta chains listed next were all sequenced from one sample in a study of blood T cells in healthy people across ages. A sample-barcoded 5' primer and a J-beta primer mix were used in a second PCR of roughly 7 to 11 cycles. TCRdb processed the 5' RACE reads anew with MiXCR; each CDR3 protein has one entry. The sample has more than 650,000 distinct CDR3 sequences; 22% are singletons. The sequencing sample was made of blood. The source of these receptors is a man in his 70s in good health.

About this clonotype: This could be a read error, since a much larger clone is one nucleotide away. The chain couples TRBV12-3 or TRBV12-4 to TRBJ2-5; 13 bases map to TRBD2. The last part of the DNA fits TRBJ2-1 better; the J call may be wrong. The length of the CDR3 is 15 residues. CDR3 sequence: CASSLQLAGGNKQFF. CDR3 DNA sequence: TGTGCCAGCAGTTTACAACTAGCGGGGGGGAATAAGCAGTTCTTC.

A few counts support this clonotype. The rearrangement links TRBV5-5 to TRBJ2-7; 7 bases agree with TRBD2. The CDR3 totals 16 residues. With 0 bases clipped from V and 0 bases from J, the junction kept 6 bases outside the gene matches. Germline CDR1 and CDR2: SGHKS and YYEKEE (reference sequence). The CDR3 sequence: CASSLGLAESSYEQYV. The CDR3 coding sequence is TGTGCCAGCAGCTTGGGTCTAGCGGAGAGCTCCTACGAGCAGTACGTC.

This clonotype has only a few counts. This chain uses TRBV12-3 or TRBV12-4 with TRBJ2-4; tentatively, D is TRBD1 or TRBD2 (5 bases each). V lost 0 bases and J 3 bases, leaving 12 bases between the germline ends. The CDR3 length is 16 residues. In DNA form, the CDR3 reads TGTGCCAGCAGTTTAGCGGGGGTTGGGGGCAAAAACATTCAGTACTTC. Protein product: CASSLAGVGGKNIQYF.

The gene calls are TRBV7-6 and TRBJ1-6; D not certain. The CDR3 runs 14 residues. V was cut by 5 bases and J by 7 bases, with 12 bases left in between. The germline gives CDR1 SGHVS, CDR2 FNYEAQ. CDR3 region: CASSEAWGNSPLHF. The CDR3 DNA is TGTGCCAGCAGCGAAGCTTGGGGAAATTCACCCCTCCACTTT.

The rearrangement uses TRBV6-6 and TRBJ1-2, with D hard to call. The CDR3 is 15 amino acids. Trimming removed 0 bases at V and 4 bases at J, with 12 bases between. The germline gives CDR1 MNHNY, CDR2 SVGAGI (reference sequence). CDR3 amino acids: CASSYSGGSGYGYTF. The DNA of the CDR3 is TGTGCCAGCAGTTACTCTGGAGGGAGTGGCTATGGCTACACCTTC.